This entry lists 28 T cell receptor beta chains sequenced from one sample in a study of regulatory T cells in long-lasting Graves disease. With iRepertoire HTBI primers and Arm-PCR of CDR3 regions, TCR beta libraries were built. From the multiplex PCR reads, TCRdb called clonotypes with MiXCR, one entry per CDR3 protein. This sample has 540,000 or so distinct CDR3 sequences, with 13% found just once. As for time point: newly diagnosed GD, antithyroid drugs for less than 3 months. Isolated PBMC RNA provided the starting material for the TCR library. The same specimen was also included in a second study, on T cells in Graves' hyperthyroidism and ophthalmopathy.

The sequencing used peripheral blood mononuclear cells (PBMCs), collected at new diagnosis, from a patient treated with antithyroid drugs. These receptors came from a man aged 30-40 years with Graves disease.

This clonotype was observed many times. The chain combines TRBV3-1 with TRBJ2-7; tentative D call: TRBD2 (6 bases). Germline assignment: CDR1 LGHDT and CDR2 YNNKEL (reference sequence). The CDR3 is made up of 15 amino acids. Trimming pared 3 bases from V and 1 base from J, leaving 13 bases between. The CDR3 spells CASSQAWDLSYEQYF. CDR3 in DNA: TGTGCCAGCAGCCAGGCCTGGGACTTGTCCTACGAGCAGTACTTC.

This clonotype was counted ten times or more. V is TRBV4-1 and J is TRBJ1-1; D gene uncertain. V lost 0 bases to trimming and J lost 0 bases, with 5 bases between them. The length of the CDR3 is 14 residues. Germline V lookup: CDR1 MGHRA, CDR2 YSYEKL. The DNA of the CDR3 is TGCGCCAGCAGCCAAGAAAGGATGAACACTGAAGCTTTCTTT. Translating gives CASSQERMNTEAFF.

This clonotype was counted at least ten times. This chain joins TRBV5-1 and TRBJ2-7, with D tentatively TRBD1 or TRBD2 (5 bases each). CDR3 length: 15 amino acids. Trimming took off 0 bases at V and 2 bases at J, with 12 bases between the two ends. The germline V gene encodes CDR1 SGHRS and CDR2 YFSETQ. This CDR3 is CASSLEGTRAYEQYF. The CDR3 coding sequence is TGCGCCAGCAGCTTGGAGGGGACGAGGGCCTACGAGCAGTACTTC. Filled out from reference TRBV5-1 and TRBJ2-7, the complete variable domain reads KAGVTQTPRYLIKTRGQQVTLSCSPISGHRSVSWYQQTPGQGLQFLFEYFSETQRNKGNFPGRFSGRQFSNSRSEMNVSTLELGDSALYLCASSLEGTRAYEQYFGPGTRLTVT.

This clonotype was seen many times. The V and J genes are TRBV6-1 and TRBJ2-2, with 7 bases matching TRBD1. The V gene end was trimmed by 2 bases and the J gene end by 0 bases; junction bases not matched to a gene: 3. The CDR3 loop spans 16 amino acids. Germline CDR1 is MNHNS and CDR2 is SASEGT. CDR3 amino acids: CASSERGTANTGELFF. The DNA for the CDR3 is TGTGCCAGCAGTGAAAGGGGGACAGCGAACACCGGGGAGCTGTTTTTT.

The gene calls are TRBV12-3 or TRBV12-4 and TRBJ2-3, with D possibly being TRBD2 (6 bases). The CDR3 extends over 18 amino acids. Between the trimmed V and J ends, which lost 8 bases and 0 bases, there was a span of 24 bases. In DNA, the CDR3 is TGTGCCAGCTCACCCAGGGAGGTCAGCGCACCCAGCACAGATACGCAGTATTTT. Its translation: CASSPREVSAPSTDTQYF.

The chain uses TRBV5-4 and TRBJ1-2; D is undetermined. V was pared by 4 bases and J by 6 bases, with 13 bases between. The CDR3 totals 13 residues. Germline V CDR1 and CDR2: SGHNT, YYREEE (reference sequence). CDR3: CASSPKGENGYTF. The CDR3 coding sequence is TGTGCCAGCAGCCCGAAAGGAGAGAATGGCTACACCTTC.

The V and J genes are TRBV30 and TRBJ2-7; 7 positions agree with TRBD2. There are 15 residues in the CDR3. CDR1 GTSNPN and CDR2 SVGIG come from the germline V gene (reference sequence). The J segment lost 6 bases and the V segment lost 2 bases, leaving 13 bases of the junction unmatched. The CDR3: CAWSTGGGRPGEQYF. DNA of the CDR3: TGTGCCTGGAGTACGGGGGGAGGGAGGCCGGGCGAGCAGTACTTC.

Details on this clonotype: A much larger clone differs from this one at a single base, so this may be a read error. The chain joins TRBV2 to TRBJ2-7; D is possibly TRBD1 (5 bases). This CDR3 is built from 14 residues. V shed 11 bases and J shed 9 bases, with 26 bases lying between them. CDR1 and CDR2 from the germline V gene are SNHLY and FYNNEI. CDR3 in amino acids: CARSQDRDDLGQYF. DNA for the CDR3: TGTGCCCGCTCACAGGACCGTGACGACCTTGGGCAGTACTTC. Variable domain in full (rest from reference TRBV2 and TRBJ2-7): EPEVTQTPSHQVTQMGQEVILRCVPISNHLYFYWYRQILGQKVEFLVSFYNNEISEKSEIFDDQFSVERPDGSNFTLKIRSTKLEDSAMYFCARSQDRDDLGQYFGPGTRLTVT.

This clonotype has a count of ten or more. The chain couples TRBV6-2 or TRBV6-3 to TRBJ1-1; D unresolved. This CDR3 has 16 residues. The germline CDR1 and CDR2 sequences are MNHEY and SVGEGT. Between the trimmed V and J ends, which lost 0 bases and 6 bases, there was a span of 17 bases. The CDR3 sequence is CASSYSFAGPEPEAFF. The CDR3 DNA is TGTGCCAGCAGTTACTCGTTTGCGGGTCCAGAGCCTGAAGCTTTCTTT.

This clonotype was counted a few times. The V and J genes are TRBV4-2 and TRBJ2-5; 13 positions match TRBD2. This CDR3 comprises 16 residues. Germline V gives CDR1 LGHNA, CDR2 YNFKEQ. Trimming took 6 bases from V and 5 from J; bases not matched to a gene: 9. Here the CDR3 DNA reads TGTGCCAGCAGGGTCGGGACTAGCGGGAAGGAGGAGACCCAGTACTTC. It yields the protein CASRVGTSGKEETQYF.

The CDR3 sequence: CASSQGQGVYGYTF. The DNA for the CDR3 is TGTGCCAGCAGCCAGGGACAGGGGGTTTATGGCTACACCTTC. The chain employs TRBV28 and TRBJ1-2; 11 nucleotides agree with TRBD1. CDR1 MDHEN and CDR2 SYDVKM come from the germline V gene. The CDR3 runs 14 residues. With 6 bases clipped from V and 5 bases from J, the junction kept 5 bases outside the gene matches.

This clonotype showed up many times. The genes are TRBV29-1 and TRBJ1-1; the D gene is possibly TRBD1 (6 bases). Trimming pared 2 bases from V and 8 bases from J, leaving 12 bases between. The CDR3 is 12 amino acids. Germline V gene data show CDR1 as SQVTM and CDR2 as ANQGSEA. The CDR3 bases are TGCAGCGTTGAAACTGGGGGCGGAGAAGCTTTCTTT. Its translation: CSVETGGGEAFF.

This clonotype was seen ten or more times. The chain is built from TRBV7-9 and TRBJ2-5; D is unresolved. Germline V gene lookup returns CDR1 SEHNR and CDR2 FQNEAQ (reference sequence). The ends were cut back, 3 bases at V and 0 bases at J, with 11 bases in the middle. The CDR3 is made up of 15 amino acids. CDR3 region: CASSFKRDYQETQYF. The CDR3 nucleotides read TGTGCCAGCAGCTTCAAGCGAGACTACCAAGAGACCCAGTACTTC.

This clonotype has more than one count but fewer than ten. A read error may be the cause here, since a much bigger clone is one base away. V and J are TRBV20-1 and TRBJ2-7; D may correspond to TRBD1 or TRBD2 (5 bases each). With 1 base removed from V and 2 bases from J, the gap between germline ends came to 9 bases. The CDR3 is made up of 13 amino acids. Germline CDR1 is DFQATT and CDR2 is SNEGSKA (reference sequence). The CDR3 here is CSARGDHTYEQYF. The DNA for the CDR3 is TGCAGTGCTAGAGGGGACCACACCTACGAGCAGTACTTC.

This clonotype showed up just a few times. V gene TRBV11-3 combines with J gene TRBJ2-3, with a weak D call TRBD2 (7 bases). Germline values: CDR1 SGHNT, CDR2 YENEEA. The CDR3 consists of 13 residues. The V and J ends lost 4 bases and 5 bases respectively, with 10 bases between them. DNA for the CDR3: TGTGCCAGCAGCTGGGGAGGGGGAGATACGCAGTATTTT. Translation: CASSWGGGDTQYF.

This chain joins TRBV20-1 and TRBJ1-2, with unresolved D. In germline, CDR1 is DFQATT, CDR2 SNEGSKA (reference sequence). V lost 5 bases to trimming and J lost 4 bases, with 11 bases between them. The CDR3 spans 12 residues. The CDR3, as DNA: TGCAGTGCTTCTCCCACACTCTATGGCTACACCTTC. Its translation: CSASPTLYGYTF.

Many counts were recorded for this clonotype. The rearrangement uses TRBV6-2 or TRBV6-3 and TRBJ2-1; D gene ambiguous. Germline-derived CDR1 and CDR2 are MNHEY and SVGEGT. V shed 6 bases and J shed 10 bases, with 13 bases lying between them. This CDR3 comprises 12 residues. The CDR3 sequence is CASSSVDREQFF. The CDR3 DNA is TGTGCCAGCAGCTCAGTTGACCGAGAGCAGTTCTTC.

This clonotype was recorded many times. The CDR3 loop is CASGSGSHEQYF. The CDR3 DNA reads as TGTGCCAGCGGTAGCGGGTCCCACGAGCAGTACTTC. This rearrangement joins TRBV6-1 to TRBJ2-7, with 7 nucleotides matching TRBD2. This CDR3 contains 12 residues. The germline V gene has CDR1 MNHNS and CDR2 SASEGT. The V and J ends lost 8 bases and 5 bases, in that order; junction bases with no gene match: 6.

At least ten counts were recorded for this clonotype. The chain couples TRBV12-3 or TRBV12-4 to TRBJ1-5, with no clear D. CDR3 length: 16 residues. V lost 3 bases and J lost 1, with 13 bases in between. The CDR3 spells CASSLEAFPSNQPQHF. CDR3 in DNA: TGTGCCAGCAGTTTGGAGGCGTTTCCCAGCAATCAGCCCCAGCATTTT.

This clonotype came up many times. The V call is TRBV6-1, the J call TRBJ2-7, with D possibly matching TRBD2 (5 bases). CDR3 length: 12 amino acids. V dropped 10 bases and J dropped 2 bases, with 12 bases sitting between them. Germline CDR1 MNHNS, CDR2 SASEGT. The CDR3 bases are TGTGCCACGGGGAATGACCCCTACGAGCAGTACTTC. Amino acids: CATGNDPYEQYF.

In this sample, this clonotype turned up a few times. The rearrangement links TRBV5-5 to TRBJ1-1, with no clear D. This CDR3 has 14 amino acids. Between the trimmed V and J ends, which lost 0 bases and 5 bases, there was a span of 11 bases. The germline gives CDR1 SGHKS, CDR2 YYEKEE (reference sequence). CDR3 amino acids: CASSLGWVGTEAFF. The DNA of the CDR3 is TGTGCCAGCAGCTTGGGATGGGTTGGAACTGAAGCTTTCTTT.

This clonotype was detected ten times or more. The CDR3, as DNA: TGTGCCAGTAGACAGGTCGGGAGGGAGACCCAGTACTTC. This gives the protein CASRQVGRETQYF. The genes are TRBV6-2 or TRBV6-3 and TRBJ2-5; D is possibly TRBD2 (7 bases). Germline V lookup: CDR1 MNHEY, CDR2 SVGEGT. V shed 9 bases and J shed 5 bases, with 16 bases lying between them. The CDR3 has 13 amino acids.

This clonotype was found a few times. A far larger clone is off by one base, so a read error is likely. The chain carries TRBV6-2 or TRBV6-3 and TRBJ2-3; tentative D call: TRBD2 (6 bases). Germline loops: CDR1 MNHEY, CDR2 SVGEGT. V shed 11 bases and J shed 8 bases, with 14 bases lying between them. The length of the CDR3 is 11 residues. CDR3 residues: CASRLGGTQYF. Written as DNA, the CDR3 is TGTGCCTCCAGGTTGGGGGGTACGCAGTATTTT.

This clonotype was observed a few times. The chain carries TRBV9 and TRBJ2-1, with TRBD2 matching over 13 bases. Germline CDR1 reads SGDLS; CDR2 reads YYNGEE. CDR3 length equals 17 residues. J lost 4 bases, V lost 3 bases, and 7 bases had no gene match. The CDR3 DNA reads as TGTGCCAGCAGCGAGGGGATGACTAGCGGGGGGTACAATGAGCAGTTCTTC. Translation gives CASSEGMTSGGYNEQFF.

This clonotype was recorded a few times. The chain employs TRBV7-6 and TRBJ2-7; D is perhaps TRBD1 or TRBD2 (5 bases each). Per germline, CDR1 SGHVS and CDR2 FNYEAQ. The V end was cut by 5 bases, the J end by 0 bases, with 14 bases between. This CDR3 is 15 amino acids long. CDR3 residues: CASSPRGYRSYEQYF. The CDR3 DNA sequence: TGTGCCAGCAGCCCACGGGGCTACCGCTCCTACGAGCAGTACTTC.

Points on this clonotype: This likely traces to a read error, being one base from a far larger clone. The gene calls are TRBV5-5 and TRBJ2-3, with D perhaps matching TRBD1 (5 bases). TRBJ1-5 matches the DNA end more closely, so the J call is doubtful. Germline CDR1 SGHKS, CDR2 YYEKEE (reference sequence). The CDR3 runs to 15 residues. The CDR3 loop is CASSLVSGSTDTQHF. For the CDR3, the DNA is TGCGCCAGCAGCTTAGTTTCAGGGAGCACAGATACGCAGCATTTT.

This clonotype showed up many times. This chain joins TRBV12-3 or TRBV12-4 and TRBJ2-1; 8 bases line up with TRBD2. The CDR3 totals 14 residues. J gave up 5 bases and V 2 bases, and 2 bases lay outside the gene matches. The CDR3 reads CASSLMREDNEQFF. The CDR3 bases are TGTGCCAGCAGTTTAATGCGGGAGGACAATGAGCAGTTCTTC.

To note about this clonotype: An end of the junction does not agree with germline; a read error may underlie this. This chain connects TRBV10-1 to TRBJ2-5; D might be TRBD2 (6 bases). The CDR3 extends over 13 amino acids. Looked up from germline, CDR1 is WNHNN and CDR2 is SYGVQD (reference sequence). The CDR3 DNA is TGTGCCAGCTCGGAGGGAACCCAAGAGACCCAGTACTTC. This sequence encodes CASSEGTQETQYF.